Listed below are T cell receptor beta chains from one sample, sequenced in a study of human T cells and chemical hapten exposure. TCRdb re-called the RACE reads with MiXCR, one entry per CDR3 protein. The data show about 160,000 distinct CDR3 sequences, with around a quarter seen just once and around 2.3% held by the top ten. The starting material was whole blood, obtained in connection with sensitization to the hapten diphenylcyclopropenone (DPC). The receptors stem from a woman younger than 30 with alopecia areata. Some clones in this sample may be carry-over from other donors' samples. Each CDR3 is given with its conserved first and last residue. The D gene is left open where the match is weak. Clone size is shown for a subset of rows, as once, few, many or a class of expanded clone.

v_gene: TRBV3-1
abundance: few
d_gene: NA
j_gene: TRBJ2-7
CDR3aa: CASSQAWGEQYF
CDR3nt: TGTGCCAGCAGCCAAGCTTGGGGCGAGCAGTACTTC

v_gene: TRBV5-1
abundance: NA
d_gene: TRBD1
j_gene: TRBJ1-4
CDR3aa: CASSLGQGKNEKLFF
CDR3nt: TGCGCCAGCAGCTTGGGACAGGGCAAAAATGAAAAACTGTTTTTT

v_gene: TRBV11-3
abundance: few
d_gene: TRBD1
j_gene: TRBJ2-3
CDR3aa: CASSHNPGQGITDTQYF
CDR3nt: TGTGCCAGCAGCCATAATCCGGGACAGGGGATAACAGATACGCAGTATTTT

v_gene: TRBV7-2
abundance: few
d_gene: NA
j_gene: TRBJ1-2
CDR3aa: CASSTTVYGYTF
CDR3nt: TGTGCCAGCAGCACGACAGTTTATGGCTACACCTTC

v_gene: TRBV7-2
abundance: few
d_gene: NA
j_gene: TRBJ2-3
CDR3aa: CASSLALVGTDTQYF
CDR3nt: TGTGCCAGCAGCTTAGCACTCGTTGGCACAGATACGCAGTATTTT

v_gene: TRBV29-1
abundance: NA
d_gene: TRBD1
j_gene: TRBJ2-7
CDR3aa: CSVGGKIGQGKSYEQYF
CDR3nt: TGCAGCGTTGGAGGGAAAATAGGACAGGGGAAATCCTACGAGCAGTACTTC

v_gene: TRBV5-5
abundance: once
d_gene: NA
j_gene: TRBJ2-1
CDR3aa: CASSSNPVSGGYNEQFF
CDR3nt: TGTGCCAGCAGCTCAAACCCCGTTAGCGGAGGTTACAATGAGCAGTTCTTC

v_gene: TRBV12-5
abundance: NA
d_gene: NA
j_gene: TRBJ2-3
CDR3aa: CASGSNPDGVVVGTDTQYF
CDR3nt: TGTGCTAGTGGTTCCAACCCAGATGGGGTTGTGGTAGGTACAGATACGCAGTATTTT

v_gene: TRBV6-5
abundance: many
d_gene: NA
j_gene: TRBJ1-4
CDR3aa: CASSRPGSTNEKLFF
CDR3nt: TGTGCCAGCAGCAGGCCAGGCTCAACTAATGAAAAACTGTTTTTT

v_gene: TRBV7-2
abundance: NA
d_gene: NA
j_gene: TRBJ1-1
CDR3aa: CASSLSPQAFF
CDR3nt: TGTGCCAGCAGCTTAAGTCCCCAAGCTTTCTTT

v_gene: TRBV6-2/TRBV6-3
abundance: few
d_gene: NA
j_gene: TRBJ2-7
CDR3aa: CASSYRRTALDEQYF
CDR3nt: TGTGCCAGCAGTTACAGAAGAACTGCTCTCGACGAGCAGTACTTC

v_gene: TRBV5-1
abundance: NA
d_gene: NA
j_gene: TRBJ2-3
CDR3aa: CASSLDGGTSTDTQYF
CDR3nt: TGCGCCAGCAGCTTGGATGGAGGGACATCCACAGATACGCAGTATTTT

v_gene: TRBV5-1
abundance: NA
d_gene: TRBD2
j_gene: TRBJ2-5
CDR3aa: CASSPVAGGETQYF
CDR3nt: TGCGCCAGCAGCCCAGTAGCGGGGGGAGAGACCCAGTACTTC

v_gene: TRBV7-2
abundance: NA
d_gene: TRBD2
j_gene: TRBJ2-5
CDR3aa: CASSLGRREFRETQYF
CDR3nt: TGTGCCAGCAGCTTAGGGAGGCGGGAGTTTCGGGAGACCCAGTACTTC